The rows below give T cell receptor beta chains drawn from one sample of a study of T cell responses to AZD1222 COVID-19 vaccine. Clones were read by immunoSEQ multiplex PCR, and TCRdb kept only the in-frame ones, dropping some. The sample lists 130,000 or so clones, approximately 90% occurring once. Specimen: peripheral blood, collected 28 days after the second AZD1222 dose. Receptors originate from an adult who received the AZD1222 COVID-19 vaccine. CDR3s include the opening cysteine and the closing phenylalanine or tryptophan. The order of the fields is clone size, J gene, V gene, D gene, CDR3 DNA, CDR3 protein. The D gene is left open where the match is weak. Only some rows state a clone size, as once, few, many or a class for expanded clones.

>.|TRBJ2-5|TRBV6-6|TRBD2
TGTGCCAGCAGTACTCTAGGACTAGCGGGAGGAGAGACCCAGTACTTC
CASSTLGLAGGETQYF
>.|TRBJ2-7|TRBV9|TRBD1
TGTGCCAGCAGCGTAGAGGGGGCACCCTACGAGCAGTACTTC
CASSVEGAPYEQYF
>.|TRBJ2-3|TRBV24-1|.
TGTGCCACTAGCGCCTCGGTCACAGATACGCAGTATTTT
CATSASVTDTQYF
>.|TRBJ1-6|TRBV6-2/TRBV6-3|.
TGTGCCAGCAGTACCCCCGAGGGTGCGGCCTATAATTCACCCCTCCACTTT
CASSTPEGAAYNSPLHF
>.|TRBJ1-5|TRBV7-4|.
TGTGCCAGCAGCTCCCGAGGGAAGGTAAGCAATCAGCCCCAGCATTTT
CASSSRGKVSNQPQHF
>.|TRBJ1-1|TRBV6-2/TRBV6-3|TRBD1
TGTGCCAGCAGTTATCCGGACAGGGGGCGGCTTGAGACTTGGACCGCTGAAGCTTTCTTT
CASSYPDRGRLETWTAEAFF
>once|TRBJ2-6|TRBV18|.
TGTGCCAGCTCACCCCCGGGGGCCAACGTCCTGACTTTC
CASSPPGANVLTF
>.|TRBJ1-3|TRBV15|.
TGTGCCACCAGCAGTGGAAGGGGGGACACCATATATTTT
CATSSGRGDTIYF
>once|TRBJ1-5|TRBV6-5|TRBD1
TGTGCCAGCCAAGGGACAGCCGAGCATCAGCCCCAGCATTTT
CASQGTAEHQPQHF
>.|TRBJ2-7|TRBV6-5|TRBD1
TGTGCCAGCAGTTCACCGGGACAGGGGAGCTCCTACGAGCAGTACTTC
CASSSPGQGSSYEQYF
>.|TRBJ2-1|TRBV9|.
TGTGCCAGCAGCGTAAGATTGGGTAGTGAGCAGTTCTTC
CASSVRLGSEQFF
>.|TRBJ1-1|TRBV7-3|.
TGTGCCAGCAGCATGATCGGGAGGAACACTGAAGCTTTCTTT
CASSMIGRNTEAFF
>once|TRBJ2-2|TRBV4-3|.
TGCGCCAGCAGCCAAGAGGGACTTCGGTCTGGGAACACCGGGGAGCTGTTTTTT
CASSQEGLRSGNTGELFF
>.|TRBJ2-2|TRBV11-3|TRBD1
TGTGCCAGCAGCGAAAGGCCAGGGGGTGACGGGGAGCTGTTTTTT
CASSERPGGDGELFF
>.|TRBJ2-7|TRBV6-2/TRBV6-3|TRBD2
TGTGCCAGCAGTGACGGGACTAGCGGCTTATACGAGCAGTACTTC
CASSDGTSGLYEQYF
>once|TRBJ1-6|TRBV19|TRBD1
TGTGCCAGTAGTGGGTCAGGGGGGGCCCTAGGATCACCCCTCCACTTT
CASSGSGGALGSPLHF
>.|TRBJ1-1|TRBV18|.
TGTGCCAGCTCACCACCTCATGCCAACAGGGATGTGACTGAAGCTTTCTTT
CASSPPHANRDVTEAFF
>few|TRBJ1-2|TRBV9|TRBD1
TGTGCCAGCAAGGGACAGGGGGCTCACTATGGCTACACCTTC
CASKGQGAHYGYTF
>.|TRBJ1-1|TRBV27|TRBD1
TGTGCCAGCAGTTTTTTCACTACAGGGGGCGCAAGTACTGAAGCTTTCTTT
CASSFFTTGGASTEAFF
>.|TRBJ2-7|TRBV4-2|.
TGTGCCAGCAGCCACCAGGGACAATCCTACGAGCAGTACTTC
CASSHQGQSYEQYF